What follows are 25 T cell receptor beta chains derived from one specimen sequenced in a study of blood T cell repertoires in COVID-19. The assay was immunoSEQ multiplex PCR, and TCRdb's table has in-frame clones only and misses some. The profile covers 150,000 to 200,000 clones, with more than 70% appearing a single time and around 2.9% taken by the ten largest. The sample consisted of peripheral blood. All receptors come from a man between 60 and 75 years old with acute or convalescent COVID-19.

This chain uses TRBV4-3 with TRBJ2-1; TRBD2 matches at 7 bases. Germline V gene sequence: CDR1 LGHNA, CDR2 YSLEER. Germline trimming cut 4 bases from V and 7 bases from J; bases unmatched to any gene: 10. There are 15 residues in the CDR3. The CDR3 protein is CASSPAAGVLNEQFF. The DNA for the CDR3 is TGCGCCAGCAGCCCTGCGGCGGGGGTCTTGAATGAGCAGTTCTTC.

The chain recombines TRBV10-1 with TRBJ1-2; D gene uncertain. The CDR3 length is 12 residues. Trimming removed 3 bases at V and 7 bases at J, with 9 bases between. CDR1 is WNHNN and CDR2 is SYGVQD in the germline V gene (reference sequence). This CDR3 is CASSDPTGGYTF. DNA for the CDR3: TGCGCCAGCAGTGACCCGACGGGTGGCTACACCTTC.

This chain joins TRBV5-6 and TRBJ2-1; 11 bases line up with TRBD2. The germline V gene has CDR1 SGHDT and CDR2 YYEEEE. The CDR3 runs 17 residues. The J segment lost 7 bases and the V segment lost 2 bases, leaving 11 bases of the junction unmatched. CDR3: CASSFSFSGGAWNEQFF. CDR3 DNA: TGTGCCAGCAGCTTCTCCTTTAGCGGGGGGGCGTGGAATGAGCAGTTCTTC.

The chain is built from TRBV18 and TRBJ2-6, with D uncertain. Trimming left V 0 bases short and J 1 base short, with 7 bases between. Germline V lookup: CDR1 KGHSH, CDR2 LQKENI. This CDR3 has 16 amino acids. CDR3 sequence: CASSPPASSGANVLTF. The DNA of the CDR3 is TGTGCCAGCTCACCACCGGCTTCGTCTGGGGCCAACGTCCTGACTTTC.

The V gene is TRBV5-1, the J gene TRBJ1-2; 9 nucleotides line up with TRBD1. The ends lost 7 bases at V and 3 bases at J; junction bases unmatched: 13. Looked up from germline, CDR1 is SGHRS and CDR2 is YFSETQ. The CDR3 length is 16 residues. In DNA form, the CDR3 reads TGCGCCAGCCGCAGGACAGGGGACGTAAGTGACTATGGCTACACCTTC. Amino acid sequence: CASRRTGDVSDYGYTF.

In its sample, this clone was seen a few times. The rearrangement links TRBV3-1 (or the pseudogene TRBV3-2) to TRBJ2-1, with 8 bases identical to TRBD2. The CDR3 runs to 20 residues. CDR1 LGHDT and CDR2 YNNKEL come from the germline V gene (reference sequence). With V trimmed by 4 bases and J by 0 bases, 17 bases remained unmatched. In DNA, the CDR3 is TGTGCCAGCAGCCGATCCCCGGGACTAGTGGGGAGAGGCTCCTACAATGAGCAGTTCTTC. The encoded protein is CASSRSPGLVGRGSYNEQFF.

This chain connects TRBV2 to TRBJ2-2; TRBD1 matches at 9 bases. The junction had 6 bases not matched to a gene; V was cut back by 5 bases and J by 5 bases. The CDR3 runs to 15 residues. Germline CDR1 reads SNHLY; CDR2 reads FYNNEI. CDR3 bases: TGTGCCAGCAGTACGACAGGGGGTATTACCGGGGAGCTGTTTTTT. Protein sequence: CASSTTGGITGELFF.

This chain links TRBV7-2 with TRBJ1-3; D not certain. Trimming removed 2 bases from V and 6 bases from J, with 8 bases in between. Germline V gives CDR1 SGHTA, CDR2 FQGNSA. The CDR3 length is 13 residues. The CDR3: CASSLNAPNTIYF. The DNA of the CDR3 is TGTGCCAGCAGCTTAAACGCGCCAAACACCATATATTTT.

This clone came up once. V is TRBV7-3 and J is TRBJ1-6; D is unresolved. The ends were cut back, 10 bases at V and 4 bases at J, with 23 bases in the middle. Germline V gene sequence: CDR1 SGHTA, CDR2 FQGTGA. The CDR3 length is 17 residues. In nucleotides, the CDR3 is TGTGCCAACAACGAGATACGGACTTCAGATTATAATTCACCCCTCCACTTT. Protein sequence: CANNEIRTSDYNSPLHF.

This chain uses TRBV6-6 with TRBJ1-2; 7 bases are a match to TRBD1. V shed 6 bases, J shed 8 bases, and the junction held 9 bases outside the gene matches. The CDR3 consists of 13 residues. From germline, CDR1 is MNHNY and CDR2 SVGAGI (reference sequence). This chain's CDR3 is CASSLGGAWGYTF. CDR3 in DNA: TGTGCCAGCAGCCTAGGGGGCGCTTGGGGCTACACCTTC.

The gene calls are TRBV5-4 and TRBJ2-1; TRBD2 might be the D (6 bases). V gave up 0 bases and J gave up 16 bases, with 14 bases separating them. This CDR3 region has 12 residues. Germline V gene lookup returns CDR1 SGHNT and CDR2 YYREEE (reference sequence). CDR3 nucleotides: TGTGCCAGCAGCTTGGCCAAGAGGACTAAATTCTTC. Encoded protein: CASSLAKRTKFF.

For the CDR3, the DNA is TGTGCCAGCAGCGTAGTAACGGCCGGGGAGCTGTTTTTT. This gives the protein CASSVVTAGELFF. The gene calls are TRBV9 and TRBJ2-2, with D unresolved. The CDR3 is 13 residues long. Per germline, CDR1 SGDLS and CDR2 YYNGEE. V was cut by 0 bases and J by 6 bases, with 6 bases left in between.

The gene calls are TRBV30 and TRBJ2-3, with 8 nucleotides matching TRBD1. Trimming removed 4 bases from V and 0 bases from J; junction bases left unmatched: 3. This CDR3 is 14 amino acids long. Looked up from germline, CDR1 is GTSNPN and CDR2 is SVGIG (reference sequence). The CDR3 is CAWKQGGSTDTQYF. CDR3 bases: TGTGCCTGGAAACAGGGGGGTAGCACAGATACGCAGTATTTT. Filled out from reference TRBV30 and TRBJ2-3, the complete variable domain reads SQTIHQWPATLVQPVGSPLSLECTVEGTSNPNLYWYRQAAGRGLQLLFYSVGIGQISSEVPQNLSASRPQDRQFILSSKKLLLSDSGFYLCAWKQGGSTDTQYFGPGTRLTVL.

The V gene is TRBV18, the J gene TRBJ1-1, with 9 bases aligning to TRBD1. CDR1 KGHSH and CDR2 LQKENI come from the germline V gene. V dropped 5 bases and J dropped 6; count of bases not matched to a gene: 7. There are 14 residues in the CDR3. This CDR3 reads CASSSSGTGSEAFF. DNA of the CDR3: TGTGCCAGCTCATCCTCCGGGACAGGGTCTGAAGCTTTCTTT.

CDR3 sequence (DNA): TGTGCCAGTAGTATTGAGGGGGCGGGGGGTCAGCCCCAGCATTTT. Residues: CASSIEGAGGQPQHF. This chain uses TRBV19 with TRBJ1-5, with TRBD1 matching 7 bases. CDR3 size: 15 residues. Germline V gene lookup returns CDR1 LNHDA and CDR2 SQIVND (reference sequence). The V gene end was trimmed by 3 bases and the J gene end by 6 bases; junction bases not matched to a gene: 8.

In this sample, this clone turned up once. The chain couples TRBV6-5 to TRBJ1-5; D gene uncertain. Germline CDR1 MNHEY, CDR2 SVGAGI. The CDR3 is made up of 14 amino acids. V lost 7 bases to trimming and J lost 2 bases, with 12 bases between them. The CDR3 protein is CASNLRHGNQPQHF. CDR3 nucleotide sequence: TGTGCCAGCAACTTGAGACACGGCAATCAGCCCCAGCATTTT.

The CDR3 DNA follows: TGTGCCAGCAGCCCCCAGACTAGCGGGGGGGTGCAGACCCAGTACTTC. Amino acids: CASSPQTSGGVQTQYF. V gene TRBV11-2 combines with J gene TRBJ2-5; the match to TRBD2 covers 14 bases. Trimming cost V 5 bases and J 6 bases; bases outside gene matches: 8. This CDR3 region has 16 residues. The V gene's germline CDR1 is SGHAT and CDR2 FQNNGV.

The rearrangement links TRBV6-1 to TRBJ1-2; 9 nucleotides match TRBD1. V was clipped by 1 base and J by 7 bases; unmatched bases: 1. This CDR3 is built from 13 residues. Germline loops: CDR1 MNHNS, CDR2 SASEGT. CDR3 nucleotide sequence: TGTGCCAGCAGTGAAGACAGGGGGCCTGGCTACACCTTC. It specifies CASSEDRGPGYTF.

V is TRBV3-1 (or the pseudogene TRBV3-2) and J is TRBJ1-6, with D possibly matching TRBD1 (6 bases). Germline V gene sequence: CDR1 LGHDT, CDR2 YNNKEL (reference sequence). V lost 4 bases and J lost 7, with 14 bases in between. The CDR3 totals 15 residues. CDR3 bases: TGTGCCAGCAGCCGCAGACAGGAGAGGAATTCACCCCTCCACTTT. Its protein product is CASSRRQERNSPLHF.

The rearrangement links TRBV7-9 to TRBJ1-2; no clear D. Germline V gene sequence: CDR1 SEHNR, CDR2 FQNEAQ (reference sequence). Trimming removed 11 bases from V and 3 bases from J, with 13 bases in between. The CDR3 is made up of 12 amino acids. The CDR3 coding sequence is TGTGCCGCCACCGCGCCCTACTATGGCTACACCTTC. Residues: CAATAPYYGYTF.

V and J are TRBV5-5 and TRBJ1-1; no clear D. The CDR3 spans 16 residues. Trimming shortened V by 4 bases and J by 0 bases, and 16 bases separated the two germline ends. Germline V gene sequence: CDR1 SGHKS, CDR2 YYEKEE (reference sequence). The CDR3: CASSGGSAGLNTEAFF. CDR3 nucleotides: TGTGCCAGCAGCGGAGGGTCGGCAGGTTTGAACACTGAAGCTTTCTTT.

Concerning this clone itself: The sample has other DNA sequences that encode this CDR3 too. The gene calls are TRBV4-2 and TRBJ2-7, with 10 bases matching TRBD1. This CDR3 is built from 14 residues. The germline CDR1 and CDR2 sequences are LGHNA and YNFKEQ. J lost 3 bases, V lost 3 bases, and 2 bases had no gene match. CDR3 residues: CASSQGTGVYEQYF. The CDR3 nucleotides read TGTGCCAGCAGCCAGGGGACAGGGGTCTACGAGCAGTACTTC.

This clone was observed once. CDR3 nucleotides: TGTGCCAGCAGCCCCCCGGGGGGGTACTCTGGAAACACCATATATTTT. Residues: CASSPPGGYSGNTIYF. V gene TRBV11-2 combines with J gene TRBJ1-3; D is perhaps TRBD1 (5 bases). V was shortened by 5 bases and J by 0 bases, with 14 bases between the two germline ends. There are 16 residues in the CDR3. The germline V gene encodes CDR1 SGHAT and CDR2 FQNNGV.

The chain uses TRBV5-1 and TRBJ2-1; 15 nucleotides agree with TRBD2. Germline-derived CDR1 and CDR2 are SGHRS and YFSETQ. V was clipped by 4 bases and J by 3 bases; unmatched bases: 2. The CDR3 loop spans 16 amino acids. This CDR3 is CASSRTSGGVYNEQFF. In DNA, the CDR3 is TGCGCCAGCAGCCGGACTAGCGGGGGGGTCTACAATGAGCAGTTCTTC.

The rearrangement uses TRBV5-6 and TRBJ1-3; 8 nucleotides align to TRBD1. V lost 1 base, J lost 0 bases, and 9 bases stayed unmatched. The CDR3 extends over 18 amino acids. Germline loops: CDR1 SGHDT, CDR2 YYEEEE. The CDR3 DNA reads as TGTGCCAGCAGCTTGCGGTTTAGGGACAGGAGCTCTGGAAACACCATATATTTT. Translating it yields CASSLRFRDRSSGNTIYF.